This TCR beta chain was documented in a study of regulatory T cells in long-lasting Graves disease. CDR3-region Arm-PCR and iRepertoire HTBI primers produced the TCR beta libraries. TCRdb processed the multiplex PCR reads anew with MiXCR; each CDR3 protein has one entry. The data show roughly 380,000 distinct CDR3 sequences, around 17% seen once. Time point meaning: newly diagnosed GD, antithyroid drugs for less than 3 months. With RNA extracted from PBMCs as input, the TCR library was made. The CDR3 extends over 15 amino acids. Per the germline V gene, CDR1 is SGHTA and CDR2 is FQGNSA. Trimming left V 1 base short and J 4 bases short, with 11 bases between. This clonotype came up many times. This same sample was also taken into another study, of T cells in Graves' hyperthyroidism and ophthalmopathy.

V gene TRBV7-2 combines with J gene TRBJ1-5; D is ambiguous. The receptor's source is a man aged 35-49 years with Graves disease. The sample in question was peripheral blood mononuclear cells (PBMCs), obtained at new diagnosis, from a patient treated with antithyroid drugs. DNA of the CDR3: TGTGCCAGCAGCTTAGGGGCCAGCACGAATCAGCCCCAGCATTTT. As protein: CASSLGASTNQPQHF.